This T cell receptor beta chain was sequenced in a study of cytomegalovirus exposure and HLA in healthy donors. Study-level points and caveats: Per published reports, the classifier diagnosed cytomegalovirus status with high specificity and sensitivity. Judged likely to be a sequencing artifact was a cluster of highly shared sequence variants. Within an earlier analysis, most TCR beta V segments proved productive either about 90% or about 30% of the time.

Germline CDR1 is MNHEY and CDR2 is SVGAGI. V lost 3 bases to trimming and J lost 7 bases, with 7 bases between them. This CDR3 contains 11 residues. Details on this clone: Its antigen is as yet unknown.

The primer mix had 60 Vbeta and 13 Jbeta primers. Original analysis: Later analysis identified some 80 million unique TCR beta chains, 9 million to 13 million shared. Some clones are missing from TCRdb's copy, which holds only in-frame ones; the method was immunoSEQ multiplex PCR. D and trimming were read from the DNA, whereas the V and J calls and clone size are those reported in that table. The sample lists roughly 180,000 clones; 70% to 90% were seen once. J is TRBJ2-7 and V is TRBV6-5, with unresolved D. The TCR originated in a man in his late teens or twenties in good health and CMV-seropositive. The sequencing input was PBMCs. The CDR3 DNA sequence: TGTGCCAGCAGTTATGGCTCTGAGCAGTACTTC. Translated, it gives CASSYGSEQYF.